A selection of T cell receptor beta chains follows, all from one sample in a study of blood T cell repertoires in COVID-19. Method: immunoSEQ multiplex PCR; TCRdb's copy keeps in-frame clones and lacks some. The table lists approximately 270,000 clones, roughly 85% of them singletons, with 8% to 13% in the top ten. The sequencing input was peripheral blood. These receptors came from an older woman with acute or convalescent COVID-19. CDR3s include the opening cysteine and the closing phenylalanine or tryptophan.

V gene	J gene	CDR3 protein
TRBV20-1	TRBJ1-2	CRPEQGDTF
TRBV3-1/TRBV3-2	TRBJ1-2	CASSHWTGEVGYTF
TRBV11-2	TRBJ2-1	CASSSRRGYEQFF
TRBV30	TRBJ2-1	CAWSVQGGWNEQFF
TRBV5-1	TRBJ2-7	CASGDNYEQYF
TRBV7-3	TRBJ2-3	CASSSGGPIDTQYF
TRBV5-1	TRBJ2-5	CASSGQGVAETQYF
TRBV11-2	TRBJ2-4	CASSLAPGTGWAKNIQYF
TRBV11-2	TRBJ2-5	CASSRGAGTLQETQYF
TRBV19	TRBJ1-1	CASIDAGRDTEAFF
TRBV4-1	TRBJ1-3	CASSQGSGGRDTIYF
TRBV7-2	TRBJ2-7	CASSSTGTSYEQYF
TRBV28	TRBJ1-2	CAGGDVAGYTF
TRBV5-5	TRBJ1-5	CASSAQGDQPQHF
TRBV10-2	TRBJ1-5	CASSEAAAREDQPQHF
TRBV30	TRBJ2-2	CAWSEFSGGYTGELFF
TRBV5-1	TRBJ1-4	CASSLSGEISEKLFF